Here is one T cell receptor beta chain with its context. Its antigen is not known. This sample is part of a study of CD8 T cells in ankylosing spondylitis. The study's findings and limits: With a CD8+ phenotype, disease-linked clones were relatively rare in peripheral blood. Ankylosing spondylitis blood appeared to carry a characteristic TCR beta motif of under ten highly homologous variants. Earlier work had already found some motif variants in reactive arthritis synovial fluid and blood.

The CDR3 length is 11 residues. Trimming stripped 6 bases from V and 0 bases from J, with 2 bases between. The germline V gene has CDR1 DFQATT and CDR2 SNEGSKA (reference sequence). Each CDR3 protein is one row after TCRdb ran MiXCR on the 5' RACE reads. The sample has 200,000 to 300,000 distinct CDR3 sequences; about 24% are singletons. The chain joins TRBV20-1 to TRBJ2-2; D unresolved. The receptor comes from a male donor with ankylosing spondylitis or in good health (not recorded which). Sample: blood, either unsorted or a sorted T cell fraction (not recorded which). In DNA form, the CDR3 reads TGCAGTGCCGCGAACACCGGGGAGCTGTTTTTT. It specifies CSAANTGELFF.